This T cell receptor (beta chain) was found in a study of shared clonotypes between healthy human individuals. Naive CD8 cells lacked CD45RO, underwent positive selection for CCR7 and left out terminally differentiated effector memory CD45RA+ cells. The germline V and J ends were trimmed by 4 bases and 6 bases, with 10 bases remaining between them. CDR3 length equals 13 residues. Germline CDR1 is MNHEY and CDR2 is SVGAGI. Each replicate PCR on the sorted subsets used 200 ng DNA (around 31,000 T cell genomes). The protocol was immunoSEQ multiplex PCR, while the TCRdb copy is restricted to in-frame clones and leaves out a portion. Of about 800,000 clones detected, just over 95% appear once; the ten largest clones hold under 0.3%.

The sample was naive CD8+ T cells sorted from blood. The chain employs TRBV6-5 and TRBJ2-4, with unresolved D. The source is a man aged 30-40 years in good health. The CDR3 coding sequence is TGTGCCAGCAGTTTTGACTTCGGAAACATTCAGTACTTC. Translating it yields CASSFDFGNIQYF.